The subject of this entry is one TCR beta chain. This CDR3 spans 12 amino acids. The V gene's germline CDR1 is DFQATT and CDR2 SNEGSKA (reference sequence). V was cut by 1 base and J by 6 bases, with 7 bases left in between. TCRdb fed the 5' RACE reads into MiXCR, producing one record per CDR3 protein. The sample lists more than 45,000 distinct CDR3 sequences; around 28% were seen once. This TCR was sampled from a female donor with breast cancer. Sequenced sample: tumor-infiltrating memory CD4+ T cells sorted from the breast tumor. Indicated subset: memory CD4+ T cells, CD4+CD45RO+CD25-. This chain links TRBV20-1 with TRBJ2-1; D is undetermined. CDR3 DNA sequence: TGCAGTGCTAGAGCTGGGGTCAATGAGCAGTTCTTC. It translates to CSARAGVNEQFF.